Presented here are 9 T cell receptor beta chains from one specimen sequenced in a study of regulatory T cells in long-lasting Graves disease. Described time point: newly diagnosed GD, antithyroid drugs for less than 3 months. Extracted RNA from PBMCs served as the source of the TCR library. Arm-PCR of CDR3 regions and iRepertoire HTBI primers were the basis on which TCR beta libraries were built. MiXCR, applied by TCRdb to the multiplex PCR reads, yields one record per CDR3 protein. The table has about 200,000 distinct CDR3 sequences, around 20% seen once. This specimen consisted of peripheral blood mononuclear cells (PBMCs), obtained at new diagnosis, from a patient treated with antithyroid drugs. All receptors come from a female donor with Graves disease.

The genes are TRBV6-5 and TRBJ1-1, with a possible D match to TRBD1 (5 bases). V was cut by 0 bases and J by 1 base, with 9 bases left in between. Per the germline V gene, CDR1 is MNHEY and CDR2 is SVGAGI. The CDR3 is 15 amino acids. The CDR3 here is CASSYSSGGNTEAFF. As DNA, the CDR3 is TGTGCCAGCAGTTACTCGAGTGGGGGGAACACTGAAGCTTTCTTT.

Remarks on this clonotype: This sequence may be a read error, since a much larger clone differs from it by one base. The chain uses TRBV24-1 and TRBJ1-2; possible D gene TRBD1, 6 bases. Germline CDR1 is KGHDR and CDR2 is SFDVKD. Trimming cost V 5 bases and J 4 bases, with 13 bases left between them. The CDR3 extends over 14 amino acids. The CDR3: CATSVGTSVYGYTF. The CDR3 DNA is TGTGCCACCAGTGTAGGGACATCTGTCTATGGCTACACCTTC.

This clonotype was seen a handful of times. This likely came from a read error, as a far larger clone is one base away. The J gene is TRBJ2-1, the V gene TRBV11-2; D tentatively fits TRBD1 or TRBD2 (5 bases each). The CDR3 spans 14 residues. CDR1 is SGHAT, CDR2 FQNNGV, per germline. As DNA, the CDR3 is TGTGCCAACAGCCCTGGATCAGGGAGCGATGAGCAGTTCTTC. It codes for CANSPGSGSDEQFF.

The chain links TRBV20-1 to TRBJ2-3; D is uncertain. Trimming took off 5 bases at V and 4 bases at J, with 10 bases between the two ends. CDR1 is DFQATT, CDR2 SNEGSKA, per germline (reference sequence). CDR3 length: 12 amino acids. CDR3 DNA: TGCAGTGCTCCGATCGAGGCAGATACGCAGTATTTT. Protein sequence: CSAPIEADTQYF.

This clonotype was recorded at least ten times. The chain uses TRBV27 and TRBJ1-4; tentatively, D is TRBD1 (6 bases). V lost 1 base and J 4 bases, leaving 10 bases between the germline ends. Per germline, CDR1 MNHEY and CDR2 SMNVEV (reference sequence). This CDR3 has 15 residues. The CDR3 is CASSLLQGLNEKLFF. The DNA of the CDR3 is TGTGCCAGCAGTTTATTACAGGGACTTAATGAAAAACTGTTTTTT.

This clonotype came up many times. The chain joins TRBV30 to TRBJ1-2, with D possibly matching TRBD1 (6 bases). Trimming left V 3 bases short and J 3 bases short, with 14 bases between. Germline V CDR1 and CDR2: GTSNPN, SVGIG (reference sequence). The CDR3 has 14 residues. The CDR3 region is CAWSLQGFHYGYTF. CDR3 nucleotide sequence: TGTGCCTGGAGCTTACAGGGTTTTCACTATGGCTACACCTTC. The full variable domain, its missing parts supplied by reference TRBV30 and TRBJ1-2, is SQTIHQWPATLVQPVGSPLSLECTVEGTSNPNLYWYRQAAGRGLQLLFYSVGIGQISSEVPQNLSASRPQDRQFILSSKKLLLSDSGFYLCAWSLQGFHYGYTFGSGTRLTVV.

This clonotype was seen ten or more times. The genes are TRBV24-1 and TRBJ2-1; 7 bases are a match to TRBD2. The CDR3 length is 18 residues. The germline CDR1 and CDR2 sequences are KGHDR and SFDVKD. Unmatched junction bases numbered 14, after V lost 3 bases and J lost 4 bases. CDR3 protein: CATSDPESAGARYNEQFF. The CDR3 bases are TGTGCCACCAGTGATCCGGAATCGGCGGGAGCTAGGTACAATGAGCAGTTCTTC.

This clonotype was detected ten times or more. The J gene is TRBJ1-4, the V gene TRBV6-1; D is possibly TRBD1 (5 bases). The CDR3 totals 17 residues. V was cut by 10 bases and J by 6 bases, with 27 bases left in between. Per the germline V gene, CDR1 is MNHNS and CDR2 is SASEGT. The CDR3 region has the DNA TGTGCCACCTGCATGGGGGTAAGGAGAATTGGCGATGAAAAACTGTTTTTT. The encoded protein is CATCMGVRRIGDEKLFF.

This clonotype has a count of ten or more. V usage is TRBV11-2 and J usage is TRBJ1-1, with 7 bases lining up with TRBD1. This CDR3 is 15 amino acids long. V was clipped by 5 bases and J by 4 bases; unmatched bases: 10. Germline V CDR1 and CDR2: SGHAT, FQNNGV. The CDR3 protein is CASSDRDTLATEAFF. CDR3 bases: TGTGCCAGCAGCGACAGGGACACTCTGGCCACTGAAGCTTTCTTT.